Below, 18 T cell receptor beta chains from the same sample are listed, as sequenced in a study of blood T cells in healthy people across ages. The second PCR ran about 6 to 12 cycles with a sample-barcoded 5' primer and J-beta primers. TCRdb re-analysed the 5' RACE reads in MiXCR, keeping a single row per CDR3 protein. The sample shows over a million distinct CDR3 sequences, approximately 59% of them seen only once. Specimen: blood. The receptors originated from a man between 18 and 35 years old in good health.

The CDR3: CASSQAGTRMGNEQFF. The CDR3 nucleotides are TGCGCCAGCAGCCAAGCGGGGACTAGGATGGGTAATGAGCAGTTCTTC. This rearrangement joins TRBV4-1 to TRBJ2-1, with 8 positions matching TRBD2. This CDR3 spans 16 amino acids. With V trimmed by 1 base and J by 7 bases, 9 bases remained unmatched. Germline-derived CDR1 and CDR2 are MGHRA and YSYEKL.

This clonotype was counted between two and nine times. V usage is TRBV25-1 and J usage is TRBJ1-1; D may be TRBD1 (5 bases). The CDR3 sequence is 12 residues long. V gave up 2 bases and J gave up 6 bases, with 7 bases separating them. The germline CDR1 and CDR2 sequences are MGHDK and SYGVNS. DNA for the CDR3: TGTGCCAGCAGTGAAGGGGGACCTGAAGCTTTCTTT. This sequence encodes CASSEGGPEAFF.

The rearrangement links TRBV5-6 to TRBJ2-7; 8 positions match TRBD1. The CDR3 has 15 residues. Germline trimming cut 2 bases from V and 3 bases from J; bases unmatched to any gene: 7. CDR1 SGHDT and CDR2 YYEEEE come from the germline V gene. The CDR3 DNA reads TGTGCCAGCAGCTTCCGGGACAGGCCCTACTACGAGCAGTACTTC. Amino acids: CASSFRDRPYYEQYF.

V gene TRBV29-1 combines with J gene TRBJ2-1; D is ambiguous. The V gene lost 3 bases and the J gene lost 7 bases, with 7 bases spanning the gap. CDR1 and CDR2 (germline): SQVTM, ANQGSEA. The length of the CDR3 is 11 residues. CDR3 region: CSVDSVNEQFF. As DNA, the CDR3 is TGCAGCGTTGATTCGGTAAATGAGCAGTTCTTC.

This chain uses TRBV9 with TRBJ2-3; 7 bases match TRBD2. V dropped 0 bases and J dropped 1; count of bases not matched to a gene: 11. Germline CDR1 SGDLS, CDR2 YYNGEE. The CDR3 covers 18 residues. The CDR3 sequence is CASSVVALREIGTDTQYF. As DNA, the CDR3 is TGTGCCAGCAGCGTAGTAGCTTTGCGGGAGATCGGCACAGATACGCAGTATTTT.

V and J are TRBV15 and TRBJ2-7; unclear D gene. CDR3 length: 14 amino acids. Per the germline V gene, CDR1 is LNHNV and CDR2 is YYDKDF (reference sequence). With 0 bases removed from V and 3 bases from J, the gap between germline ends came to 9 bases. This chain's CDR3 is CATSRDLLDYEQYF. The CDR3 nucleotides read TGTGCCACCAGCAGAGATCTACTGGACTACGAGCAGTACTTC.

The CDR3 DNA sequence: TGTGCCAGCAGTTACGGGGGGCTGGGAGAGACCCAGTACTTC. Translation: CASSYGGLGETQYF. J is TRBJ2-5 and V is TRBV6-5; D assignment may be TRBD1 or TRBD2 (6 bases each). The germline V gene encodes CDR1 MNHEY and CDR2 SVGAGI. V lost 2 bases to trimming and J lost 4 bases, with 11 bases between them. This CDR3 comprises 14 residues.

This sequence joins TRBV7-2 and TRBJ2-7, with TRBD1 matching over 10 bases. Germline assignment: CDR1 SGHTA and CDR2 FQGNSA. Unmatched junction bases numbered 5, after V lost 4 bases and J lost 2 bases. The CDR3 consists of 15 residues. The CDR3 protein is CASSSGQGLTYEQYF. CDR3 DNA sequence: TGTGCCAGCAGCTCGGGACAGGGGCTTACCTACGAGCAGTACTTC.

The gene calls are TRBV27 and TRBJ2-5, with TRBD2 matching 11 bases. J was trimmed by 3 bases and V by 5 bases; bases with no gene match: 8. Germline CDR1 is MNHEY and CDR2 is SMNVEV (reference sequence). The CDR3 is 16 amino acids. Written as DNA, the CDR3 is TGTGCCAGCAGTCGTACTAGCGGGGGAATCAAAGAGACCCAGTACTTC. Amino acid sequence: CASSRTSGGIKETQYF.

The J gene is TRBJ1-2, the V gene TRBV6-6; D might be TRBD1 (6 bases). Per germline, CDR1 MNHNY and CDR2 SVGAGI (reference sequence). The CDR3 extends over 11 amino acids. V was shortened by 6 bases and J by 9 bases, with 11 bases between the two germline ends. This CDR3 reads CASRGGLSYTF. The CDR3 DNA reads as TGTGCCAGCAGGGGGGGGCTAAGCTACACCTTC.

The chain links TRBV5-5 to TRBJ2-7; 10 bases are shared with TRBD1. The V and J ends lost 8 bases and 3 bases, in that order; junction bases with no gene match: 8. The CDR3 covers 14 residues. The germline V gene has CDR1 SGHKS and CDR2 YYEKEE (reference sequence). The CDR3 DNA sequence: TGTGCCAGTACCTGGGACAGGGGCCTCTACGAGCAGTACTTC. This encodes CASTWDRGLYEQYF.

The V and J genes are TRBV4-1 and TRBJ1-5, with D hard to call. CDR3 size: 16 residues. In germline, CDR1 is MGHRA, CDR2 YSYEKL. Trimming pared 2 bases from V and 1 base from J, leaving 12 bases between. CDR3 sequence: CASSQFGVGSNQPQHF. For the CDR3, the DNA is TGCGCCAGCAGCCAATTCGGCGTCGGCAGCAATCAGCCCCAGCATTTT.

This clonotype was observed once. The chain employs TRBV2 and TRBJ2-4, with D perhaps given as TRBD1 or TRBD2 (6 bases each). The end of the DNA is better explained by TRBJ2-7, so the J call may be wrong. The germline gives CDR1 SNHLY, CDR2 FYNNEI. The CDR3 is made up of 15 amino acids. The CDR3 is CASSEARGARGEQYF. Here the CDR3 DNA reads TGTGCCAGCAGTGAAGCTAGGGGGGCGAGGGGCGAGCAGTACTTC.

The V call is TRBV4-1, the J call TRBJ2-1; D perhaps matches TRBD1 (5 bases). This CDR3 is built from 13 residues. CDR1 is MGHRA and CDR2 is YSYEKL in the germline V gene. The V end lost 1 base, the J end lost 8 bases, and 9 bases lay between the germline ends. CDR3 DNA sequence: TGCGCCAGCAGCCAAGCCAGGGAACATGAGCAGTTCTTC. This translates into CASSQAREHEQFF.

This clonotype showed up just once. The gene calls are TRBV6-6 and TRBJ2-4; TRBD1 aligns across 12 bases. The J call is uncertain, as TRBJ2-7 better fits the DNA end. CDR3 length: 16 amino acids. Per the germline V gene, CDR1 is MNHNY and CDR2 is SVGAGI (reference sequence). CDR3 sequence reads: CASSYSRDRGLGEQYF. DNA for the CDR3: TGTGCCAGCAGTTACTCCCGGGACAGGGGGCTAGGCGAGCAGTACTTC.

In DNA, the CDR3 is TGTGCCAGCACCCCTCGACTGAATCAAGAGACCCAGTACTTC. Amino acid sequence: CASTPRLNQETQYF. The gene calls are TRBV12-3 or TRBV12-4 and TRBJ2-5, with no clear D. The CDR3 is 14 residues long. Trimming stripped 7 bases from V and 2 bases from J, with 14 bases between.

The V gene is TRBV6-6, the J gene TRBJ2-3; TRBD2 might be the D (6 bases). Germline V lookup: CDR1 MNHNY, CDR2 SVGAGI (reference sequence). CDR3 size: 13 residues. The V end was cut by 9 bases, the J end by 10 bases, with 20 bases between. CDR3 amino acids: CASYSGGTGAQYF. CDR3 coding DNA: TGTGCCAGTTACTCGGGTGGGACTGGTGCGCAGTATTTT.

This rearrangement joins TRBV7-9 to TRBJ2-7, with unresolved D. V gave up 1 base and J gave up 0 bases, with 13 bases separating them. This CDR3 spans 16 amino acids. Germline CDR1 reads SEHNR; CDR2 reads FQNEAQ (reference sequence). The CDR3 bases are TGTGCCAGCAGCTTAGGGGCAGGTGATTCCTCCTACGAGCAGTACTTC. It yields the protein CASSLGAGDSSYEQYF.